This is a list of T cell receptor beta chains from one sample in a study of OX40 agonist ivuxolimab in advanced cancers. Data came from immunoSEQ multiplex PCR; TCRdb stores just in-frame clones and leaves some out. The repertoire holds 60,000 to 75,000 clones, with under 95% as singletons. The sequencing here drew on CD4+ or CD8+ T cells sorted from blood, taken in a trial of the OX40 agonist ivuxolimab. These receptors were taken from an adult with an advanced solid tumor such as melanoma, head and neck, liver or kidney cancer. Each CDR3 is given with its conserved first and last residue. D genes are given only for firm matches. Size tells how often a clone was seen (once, few, many) or the class of an expanded clone, and some rows leave it out.

TRBJ2-7 TRBV2 TRBD2 . TGTGCCAGCAGTGAAACCCTAGCGGGAATTGTCGAGCAGTACTTC CASSETLAGIVEQYF
TRBJ2-7 TRBV30 . once TGTGCCTGGAGAGAACCGGGACCCGGTTTCGAGCAGTACTTC CAWREPGPGFEQYF
TRBJ2-7 TRBV5-6 . . TGTGCCAGCAGCCGCCGGGTGGTGGGAGTTGAACAGTACTTC CASSRRVVGVEQYF
TRBJ1-1 TRBV27 . . TGTGCCAGCAGTCCCCCTGGACGGAACACTGAAGCTTTCTTT CASSPPGRNTEAFF
TRBJ2-5 TRBV2 . . TGTGCCAGCAGCCTAGACTCGGGTATGGAGACCCAGTACTTC CASSLDSGMETQYF
TRBJ1-1 TRBV14 . once TGTGCCAGCAGCCAAGTTCCAGGGGCGAACACTGAAGCTTTCTTT CASSQVPGANTEAFF
TRBJ2-4 TRBV7-2 TRBD1 . TGTGCCAGCAGCACCTGGACAGGGGGCGCCGCCAAAAACATTCAGTACTTC CASSTWTGGAAKNIQYF
TRBJ1-1 TRBV6-6 TRBD1 . TGTGCGACAGGGCCGAACACTGAAGCTTTCTTT CATGPNTEAFF
TRBJ1-4 TRBV7-9 TRBD1 . TGTGCCAGCAGCCCCACAGGGGCCGGGGCTAATGAAAAACTGTTTTTT CASSPTGAGANEKLFF
TRBJ2-2 TRBV7-8 TRBD2 once TGTGCCAGTAAGACTAGCGGGGGGTACACCGGGGAGCTGTTTTTT CASKTSGGYTGELFF
TRBJ1-1 TRBV19 . . TGTGCCACTCGCGTCGGGTTTTATGAAGCTTTCTTT CATRVGFYEAFF
TRBJ2-1 TRBV7-3 . . TGTGCCAGCAGCTTGGGAGCCAACAATGAGCAGTTCTTC CASSLGANNEQFF
TRBJ2-4 TRBV5-1 . . TGCGCCAGCAGCTTGGATGGGGTCGCCAAAAACATTCAGTACTTC CASSLDGVAKNIQYF
TRBJ2-3 TRBV18 . . TGTGCCAGCTCGGAGGACTTTGCGCTCCCACAAGATACGCAGTATTTT CASSEDFALPQDTQYF
TRBJ1-5 TRBV5-1 . . TGCGCCAGCAGCTTGGCAGGGAATCAGCCCCAGCATTTT CASSLAGNQPQHF
TRBJ2-7 TRBV10-1 TRBD2 . TGCGCCAGCAATATAGCGGGCCCCTACGAGCAGTACTTC CASNIAGPYEQYF
TRBJ1-3 TRBV13 . . TGTGCCAGCAGCTTCTTCTCTGGAAACACCATATATTTT CASSFFSGNTIYF
TRBJ2-7 TRBV4-2 . . TGTGCCAGCAGCCCGGGGGGCCGGGACGGCCGAATTCCCTACGAGCAGTACTTC CASSPGGRDGRIPYEQYF
TRBJ1-3 TRBV28 . . TGTGCCAGCAGTTTAACCGGAACCGAAAACACCATATATTTT CASSLTGTENTIYF
TRBJ1-2 TRBV27 . . TGTGCCAGCAAACCACTTAACAGGGTTATGTCTGGCGGCTACACCTTC CASKPLNRVMSGGYTF
TRBJ2-7 TRBV2 TRBD2 . TGTGCCAGCAGGCACGGGACTAGCGGGACCCTCGAGCAGTACTTC CASRHGTSGTLEQYF
TRBJ1-1 TRBV10-3 . . TGTGCCTCCAGTCCGGGAACTGAAGCTTTCTTT CASSPGTEAFF
TRBJ1-2 TRBV19 . . TGTGCCAGTGGGCAGGGGTTCGTTTGGGATGGCTACACCTTC CASGQGFVWDGYTF
TRBJ2-3 TRBV10-2 TRBD2 . TGCGCCAGCCGGAGGGGGCTAGCGGGAGGGCCTGTGAGGACAGATACGCAGTATTTT CASRRGLAGGPVRTDTQYF
TRBJ2-5 TRBV11-1 TRBD2 . TGTGCCAGCAGCTCACAGACTAGCGGGGGGTTGGGGGAGACCCAGTACTTC CASSSQTSGGLGETQYF
TRBJ1-1 TRBV27 TRBD1 . TGTGCCAGCAGTTTATCGGGACAGGGGTCCACTGAAGCTTTCTTT CASSLSGQGSTEAFF
TRBJ2-7 TRBV19 TRBD2 . TGTGCCAGTAGTATGGGTGGGAGGGCCTACGAGCAGTACTTC CASSMGGRAYEQYF
TRBJ1-2 TRBV5-8 . . TGTGCCAGCAGTCTCCGGGAGCTCCTCTATGGCTACACCTTC CASSLRELLYGYTF
TRBJ2-2 TRBV7-2 . . TGTGCCAGCAGCTCGTTAACCGGGGAGCTGTTTTTT CASSSLTGELFF
TRBJ2-2 TRBV5-1 TRBD2 . TGCGCCAGCAGACCTAGCGGGGCAAACACCGGGGAGCTGTTTTTT CASRPSGANTGELFF
TRBJ1-6 TRBV6-5 TRBD1 . TGTGCCAGCAGTTACTCGCGGGACAGGTTCCTTTCACCCCTCCACTTT CASSYSRDRFLSPLHF
TRBJ1-1 TRBV5-1 . . TGCGCCAGCAGCTTGGGACAGGACCAAGCTTTCTTT CASSLGQDQAFF
TRBJ2-7 TRBV11-2 . . TGTGCCAGCAGCTTACAGGGCTACGAGCAGTACTTC CASSLQGYEQYF
TRBJ2-1 TRBV9 TRBD2 . TGTGCCAGCAGCGTAAGAGCGGGGGCGTACAATGAGCAGTTCTTC CASSVRAGAYNEQFF
TRBJ1-1 TRBV6-5 . . TGTGCCAGCAGTGAAGATAGTAGAACGGAAGCTTTCTTT CASSEDSRTEAFF
TRBJ2-3 TRBV27 . . TGTGCCAGCAGTAGGGACGGCCTCACAGATACGCAGTATTTT CASSRDGLTDTQYF
TRBJ1-5 TRBV6-1 . . TGTGCCAGCAGTGAAGCGCTTCGTCAGCCCCAGCATTTT CASSEALRQPQHF
TRBJ1-1 TRBV27 . . TGTGCCAGCAGTCCCATCCCCGGACAGAGGCAAAAAACTTTCTTT CASSPIPGQRQKTFF
TRBJ2-5 TRBV9 TRBD2 . TGTGCCAGCAGCGAGCGGGGTGCTGGGGAGACCCAGTACTTC CASSERGAGETQYF
TRBJ1-4 TRBV7-9 . . TGTGCCAGCAGCTTTGGGACTCGAAATGAAAAACTGTTTTTT CASSFGTRNEKLFF
TRBJ2-1 TRBV5-1 TRBD2 . TGCGCCAGCAGCCTCGGGACTAGTATGTACAATGAGCAGTTCTTC CASSLGTSMYNEQFF